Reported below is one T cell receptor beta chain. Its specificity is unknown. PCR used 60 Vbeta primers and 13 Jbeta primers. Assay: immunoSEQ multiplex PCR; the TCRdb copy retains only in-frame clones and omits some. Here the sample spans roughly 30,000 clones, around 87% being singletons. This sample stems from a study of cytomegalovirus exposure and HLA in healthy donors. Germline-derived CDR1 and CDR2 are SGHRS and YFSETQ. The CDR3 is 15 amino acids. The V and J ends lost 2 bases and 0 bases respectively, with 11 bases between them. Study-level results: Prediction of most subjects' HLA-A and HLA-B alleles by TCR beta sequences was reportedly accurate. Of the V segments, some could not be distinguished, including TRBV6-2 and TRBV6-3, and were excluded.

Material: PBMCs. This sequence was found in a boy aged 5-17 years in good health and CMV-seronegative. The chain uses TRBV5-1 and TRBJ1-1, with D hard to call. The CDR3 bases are TGCGCCAGCAGCTTAGGCGGCACTTTGAACACTGAAGCTTTCTTT. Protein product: CASSLGGTLNTEAFF.